Shown below are 14 T cell receptor beta chains from a single sample sequenced in a study of PD-L1 blockade in urothelial cancer. Assay: immunoSEQ multiplex PCR; the TCRdb copy retains only in-frame clones and omits some. The repertoire has 35,000 to 45,000 clones, around 83% of them found once; the top ten carry approximately 16%. Sample: PBMCs, taken around atezolizumab (anti-PD-L1) treatment. These receptors all come from a man aged 60-69 years with urothelial cancer.

This chain links TRBV11-2 with TRBJ2-7; D may be TRBD1 (6 bases). CDR3 size: 13 residues. Germline CDR1 SGHAT, CDR2 FQNNGV. Trimming took 5 bases from V and 3 from J, leaving 11 bases between them. The CDR3 region is CASSGGRLYEQYF. The CDR3 DNA is TGTGCCAGCAGCGGGGGCCGCCTCTACGAGCAGTACTTC.

This chain joins TRBV9 and TRBJ2-2; D remains ambiguous. Deletions cut 6 bases from V and 0 bases from J, with 9 bases between. The CDR3 has 14 amino acids. Germline-derived CDR1 and CDR2 are SGDLS and YYNGEE. CDR3 DNA: TGTGCCAGCAACCCCCACACGAACACCGGGGAGCTGTTTTTT. It specifies CASNPHTNTGELFF.

The V call is TRBV27, the J call TRBJ2-7; TRBD2 might be the D (7 bases). The CDR3 extends over 14 amino acids. The germline V gene has CDR1 MNHEY and CDR2 SMNVEV (reference sequence). Deletions cut 6 bases from V and 0 bases from J, with 12 bases between. The CDR3 loop reads CASRKGGASYEQYF. CDR3 nucleotide sequence: TGTGCCAGCAGGAAAGGGGGGGCCTCCTACGAGCAGTACTTC.

The V gene is TRBV27, the J gene TRBJ2-1; 7 nucleotides match TRBD2. V lost 4 bases and J lost 6; bases outside the gene matches: 12. Per the germline V gene, CDR1 is MNHEY and CDR2 is SMNVEV (reference sequence). This CDR3 is 16 amino acids long. Here the CDR3 DNA reads TGTGCCAGCAGTTACCTGCCCTTGGGGGGGAGCAATGAGCAGTTCTTC. Its translation: CASSYLPLGGSNEQFF.

The chain links TRBV19 to TRBJ1-1; D ambiguous. This CDR3 is 16 amino acids long. Trimming removed 5 bases at V and 0 bases at J, with 16 bases between. Germline assignment: CDR1 LNHDA and CDR2 SQIVND (reference sequence). The CDR3 region has the DNA TGTGCCAGTAGTTCCCGGGGAGCTCTCATGAACACTGAAGCTTTCTTT. This codes for CASSSRGALMNTEAFF.

This chain uses TRBV9 with TRBJ2-1, with 10 bases fitting TRBD2. Trimming at V came to 4 bases and at J to 4 bases, leaving 5 bases not matched to a gene. Germline values: CDR1 SGDLS, CDR2 YYNGEE. CDR3 length equals 15 residues. For the CDR3, the DNA is TGTGCCAGCAGCACCCATAGCGGGGGGTACAATGAGCAGTTCTTC. This gives the protein CASSTHSGGYNEQFF.

This clone appeared a single time. The DNA of the CDR3 is TGCAGCGTTGAAAGGGGATTGGTCACTGAAGCTTTCTTT. Its protein product is CSVERGLVTEAFF. The chain joins TRBV29-1 to TRBJ1-1; tentatively, D is TRBD1 (5 bases). This CDR3 has 13 amino acids. Trimming cost V 2 bases and J 4 bases, with 11 bases left between them. CDR1 is SQVTM and CDR2 is ANQGSEA in the germline V gene.

Only a few counts were recorded for this clone. This sequence joins TRBV30 and TRBJ2-2; TRBD2 is a possible D gene (6 bases). The CDR3 length is 16 residues. Germline V gene sequence: CDR1 GTSNPN, CDR2 SVGIG (reference sequence). Trimming left V 0 bases short and J 5 bases short, with 16 bases between. DNA of the CDR3: TGTGCCTGGAGTGTCCAAGGGAGGCAACGGACCGGGGAGCTGTTTTTT. Its protein is CAWSVQGRQRTGELFF. The full variable domain, completed using reference TRBV30 and TRBJ2-2, is SQTIHQWPATLVQPVGSPLSLECTVEGTSNPNLYWYRQAAGRGLQLLFYSVGIGQISSEVPQNLSASRPQDRQFILSSKKLLLSDSGFYLCAWSVQGRQRTGELFFGEGSRLTVL.

J is TRBJ1-1 and V is TRBV15; D remains ambiguous. Trimming took 0 bases from V and 4 from J, leaving 12 bases between them. The CDR3 totals 15 residues. From germline, CDR1 is LNHNV and CDR2 YYDKDF (reference sequence). DNA for the CDR3: TGTGCCACCAGCAGAGATTTGGGCTTTAGCACTGAAGCTTTCTTT. Its protein is CATSRDLGFSTEAFF.

With regard to this clone: A read error may produce the germline difference seen at one junction end. The rearrangement links TRBV7-2 to TRBJ2-6, with D tentatively TRBD1 or TRBD2 (5 bases each). Germline CDR1 reads SGHTA; CDR2 reads FQGNSA. The CDR3 has 16 residues. CDR3 in amino acids: CASSLAIGVGANVLTF. The CDR3 DNA follows: TGTGCCAGCAGCCTAGCAATAGGGGTTGGGGCCAACGTCCTGACTTTC. The full variable domain, completed using reference TRBV7-2 and TRBJ2-6, is GAGVSQSPSNKVTEKGKDVELRCDPISGHTALYWYRQSLGQGLEFLIYFQGNSAPDKSGLPSDRFSAERTGGSVSTLTIQRTQQEDSAVYLCASSLAIGVGANVLTFGAGSRLTVL.

The chain is built from TRBV2 and TRBJ1-3; D not certain. This CDR3 spans 16 amino acids. V shed 4 bases and J shed 0 bases, with 13 bases lying between them. Per the germline V gene, CDR1 is SNHLY and CDR2 is FYNNEI. The CDR3: CASSVAGGTSGNTIYF. DNA of the CDR3: TGTGCCAGCAGTGTCGCTGGCGGTACCTCTGGAAACACCATATATTTT.

This chain links TRBV6-1 with TRBJ1-1; 7 nucleotides line up with TRBD1. The CDR3 sequence is 13 residues long. Germline CDR1 MNHNS, CDR2 SASEGT. Trimming took 6 bases from V and 4 from J; bases not matched to a gene: 5. The CDR3 coding sequence is TGTGCCAGCAGAGACAGGGCGGTCACTGAAGCTTTCTTT. It encodes CASRDRAVTEAFF.

The chain combines TRBV14 with TRBJ1-1; D is uncertain. This CDR3 has 12 residues. Trimming left V 8 bases short and J 5 bases short, with 12 bases between. Germline V lookup: CDR1 SGHDN, CDR2 FVKESK. CDR3 amino acids: CASRLYSTEAFF. In DNA form, the CDR3 reads TGTGCCAGCCGATTGTACTCAACTGAAGCTTTCTTT.

The CDR3 bases are TGTGCCAGCAGTTTATCCCCCTCAGTAGCCGAAGCTTTCTTT. Encoded protein: CASSLSPSVAEAFF. The chain uses TRBV28 and TRBJ1-1, with D uncertain. Between the trimmed V and J ends, which lost 1 base and 8 bases, there was a span of 14 bases. The V gene's germline CDR1 is MDHEN and CDR2 SYDVKM. This CDR3 is built from 14 residues.